The 10 T cell receptor beta chains below were found in one sample sequenced in a study of cytotoxic CD8 clonotypes in ibrutinib-treated CLL (dated by TCRdb to the early 2020s). In light of the paper, this sample's time point label describes: about twelve months on ibrutinib. Library preparation was by the immunoSEQ multiplex PCR assay. TCRdb took this table from immuneACCESS and kept in-frame rearrangements with V and J called. Such tables lack part of the clones; where checked against another copy, unresolved V genes explain under half of the gap, and the rest is unexplained. The sample records some 140,000 clones, roughly 90% of which are singletons. 10% to 14% of the sample lies in the top ten. The specimen was PBMCs, collected after 12 months of ibrutinib treatment. Receptor source: a human donor with chronic lymphocytic leukemia.

This chain connects TRBV10-3 to TRBJ2-3; 10 bases agree with TRBD2. Per the germline V gene, CDR1 is ENHRY and CDR2 is SYGVKD. V lost 10 bases to trimming and J lost 3 bases; unmatched junction nucleotides: 10. The CDR3 is 15 residues long. CDR3 sequence reads: CATERLAGGTDTQYF. CDR3 in DNA: TGTGCCACCGAAAGACTAGCGGGTGGGACAGATACGCAGTATTTT.

The chain joins TRBV6-5 to TRBJ2-1; D tentatively fits TRBD1 or TRBD2 (5 bases each). Looked up from germline, CDR1 is MNHEY and CDR2 is SVGAGI. The CDR3 sequence is 14 residues long. Trimming shortened V by 7 bases and J by 8 bases, and 18 bases separated the two germline ends. The CDR3 reads CASIKEGPKDEQFF. The CDR3 bases are TGTGCCAGCATCAAAGAGGGACCCAAAGATGAGCAGTTCTTC.

V gene TRBV9 combines with J gene TRBJ1-2; tentatively, D is TRBD1 (5 bases). Looked up from germline, CDR1 is SGDLS and CDR2 is YYNGEE. Trimming stripped 4 bases from V and 4 bases from J, with 11 bases between. This CDR3 spans 13 amino acids. The CDR3 coding sequence is TGTGCCAGCAGCTCTGGGACGGCCTATGGCTACACCTTC. Amino acid sequence: CASSSGTAYGYTF. Full variable domain (missing parts from reference TRBV9 and TRBJ1-2): DSGVTQTPKHLITATGQRVTLRCSPRSGDLSVYWYQQSLDQGLQFLIQYYNGEERAKGNILERFSAQQFPDLHSELNLSSLELGDSALYFCASSSGTAYGYTFGSGTRLTVV.

This clone was observed once. V gene TRBV11-2 combines with J gene TRBJ2-1, with TRBD2 matching 11 bases. The CDR3 is 16 amino acids. Germline trimming cut 0 bases from V and 6 bases from J; bases unmatched to any gene: 4. Germline CDR1 is SGHAT and CDR2 is FQNNGV. For the CDR3, the DNA is TGTGCCAGCAGCTTAGATCTAGCGGGAGGTGGCAATGAGCAGTTCTTC. Translated: CASSLDLAGGGNEQFF.

The chain uses TRBV7-9 and TRBJ2-7; TRBD2 agrees at 8 bases. The CDR3 runs 15 residues. Germline V gene lookup returns CDR1 SEHNR and CDR2 FQNEAQ (reference sequence). The ends lost 5 bases at V and 2 bases at J; junction bases unmatched: 8. The CDR3 reads CASSPIAGNPYEQYF. The CDR3 region has the DNA TGTGCCAGCAGCCCAATAGCGGGAAACCCCTACGAGCAGTACTTC.

This sequence joins TRBV19 and TRBJ2-1; 9 nucleotides line up with TRBD1. Losses at the gene ends were 4 bases for V and 8 bases for J; bases not matched to a gene: 6. There are 14 residues in the CDR3. Germline V CDR1 and CDR2: LNHDA, SQIVND (reference sequence). CDR3 sequence: CASSNRGHGDEQFF. The DNA for the CDR3 is TGTGCCAGTAGTAACAGGGGGCACGGCGATGAGCAGTTCTTC.

This sequence joins TRBV28 and TRBJ1-2; D gene ambiguous. The CDR3 has 14 amino acids. Per the germline V gene, CDR1 is MDHEN and CDR2 is SYDVKM. V lost 2 bases, J lost 6 bases, and 13 bases lay in between. The CDR3 loop is CASSLMGQINGYTF. In DNA, the CDR3 is TGTGCCAGCAGTTTAATGGGTCAGATCAATGGCTACACCTTC.

The chain is built from TRBV5-4 and TRBJ2-3; TRBD2 might be the D (6 bases). The CDR3 runs to 15 residues. CDR1 is SGHNT and CDR2 is YYREEE in the germline V gene (reference sequence). Trimming removed 1 base from V and 0 bases from J, with 9 bases in between. In DNA form, the CDR3 reads TGTGCCAGCAGCTTGTCTGGGACTAGCACAGATACGCAGTATTTT. Translation gives CASSLSGTSTDTQYF. Complete variable domain (other parts from reference TRBV5-4 and TRBJ2-3): ETGVTQSPTHLIKTRGQQVTLRCSSQSGHNTVSWYQQALGQGPQFIFQYYREEENGRGNFPPRFSGLQFPNYSSELNVNALELDDSALYLCASSLSGTSTDTQYFGPGTRLTVL.

V usage is TRBV27 and J usage is TRBJ2-6, with D possibly called TRBD1 or TRBD2 (5 bases each). The CDR3 has 18 amino acids. The V gene lost 5 bases and the J gene lost 0 bases, with 17 bases spanning the gap. Germline assignment: CDR1 MNHEY and CDR2 SMNVEV (reference sequence). The chain's CDR3 is CASSPVGALHSGANVLTF. CDR3 in DNA: TGTGCCAGCAGTCCCGTCGGGGCCCTCCACTCTGGGGCCAACGTCCTGACTTTC.

The rearrangement uses TRBV5-1 and TRBJ2-1; 11 bases line up with TRBD2. Looked up from germline, CDR1 is SGHRS and CDR2 is YFSETQ. The V segment lost 5 bases and the J segment 5 bases; nucleotides outside the gene matches: 6. The CDR3 spans 15 residues. The CDR3 DNA reads TGCGCCAGCAGTCCCGGGACTAGCGGAAACAATGAGCAGTTCTTC. The encoded protein is CASSPGTSGNNEQFF.